Included here is one TCR beta chain sequence, with context. This PCR relied on a set of 60 Vbeta primers and 13 Jbeta primers. The data were produced by immunoSEQ multiplex PCR, yet TCRdb's version contains in-frame clones alone and is incomplete. The data show some 200,000 clones, around 74% seen once. The data derive from a study of cytomegalovirus exposure and HLA in healthy donors. V dropped 4 bases and J dropped 0 bases, with 11 bases sitting between them. Germline CDR1 reads SGHRS; CDR2 reads YFSETQ. CDR3 length: 14 residues. This rearrangement joins TRBV5-1 to TRBJ2-7; a possible D gene is TRBD1 (6 bases). Sequencing was carried out using PBMCs. The clonotype originates from a girl between 5 and 17 years old in good health and CMV-seropositive. The CDR3 DNA reads as TGCGCCAGCAGCGGCGGACAGAACTCCTACGAGCAGTACTTC. It specifies CASSGGQNSYEQYF.